This TCR beta chain was documented in a study of blood T cell repertoires in COVID-19. The method was immunoSEQ multiplex PCR; TCRdb's version includes in-frame clones alone and lacks a portion of them. The data show hundreds of thousands of clones, roughly 83% seen once. Specimen: peripheral blood. This clonotype originated in a woman older than 75 with acute or convalescent COVID-19.

CDR3 amino acids: CASSLTTGARNTGELFF. The CDR3 DNA sequence: TGTGCCAGCAGCCTTACAACAGGGGCGAGGAACACCGGGGAGCTGTTTTTT. The chain joins TRBV7-8 to TRBJ2-2, with TRBD1 matching over 7 bases. The CDR3 contains 17 residues. The germline gives CDR1 SGHVS, CDR2 FQNEAQ. V lost 5 bases and J lost 1; bases outside the gene matches: 10. Full variable domain (remainder filled in from reference TRBV7-8 and TRBJ2-2): GAGVSQSPRYKVAKRGQDVALRCDPISGHVSLFWYQQALGQGPEFLTYFQNEAQLDKSGLPSDRFFAERPEGSVSTLKIQRTQQEDSAVYLCASSLTTGARNTGELFFGEGSRLTVL.